This TCR beta chain was observed in a study of shared clonotypes between healthy human individuals. The naive CD8 fraction comprised CD45RO-negative cells positively selected for CCR7 and excluded terminally differentiated effector memory CD45RA+ cells. Germline V gene sequence: CDR1 LNHDA, CDR2 SQIVND (reference sequence). Trimming took off 5 bases at V and 4 bases at J, with 15 bases between the two ends. The CDR3 consists of 14 residues. Libraries were prepared by immunoSEQ multiplex PCR; TCRdb keeps only in-frame clonotypes and omits some of them. The sample contains about 2.1 million clones, roughly 95% of which appear only once.

The origin of this receptor is a man younger than 35 in good health. Some clones in this sample may be carry-over from other donors' samples. The rearrangement joins TRBV19 to TRBJ2-7, with D tentatively TRBD2 (6 bases). The sample was naive CD8+ T cells from PBMCs. The CDR3 region is CASSGLASPYEQYF. For the CDR3, the DNA is TGTGCCAGTAGTGGGCTAGCGAGTCCTTACGAGCAGTACTTC.